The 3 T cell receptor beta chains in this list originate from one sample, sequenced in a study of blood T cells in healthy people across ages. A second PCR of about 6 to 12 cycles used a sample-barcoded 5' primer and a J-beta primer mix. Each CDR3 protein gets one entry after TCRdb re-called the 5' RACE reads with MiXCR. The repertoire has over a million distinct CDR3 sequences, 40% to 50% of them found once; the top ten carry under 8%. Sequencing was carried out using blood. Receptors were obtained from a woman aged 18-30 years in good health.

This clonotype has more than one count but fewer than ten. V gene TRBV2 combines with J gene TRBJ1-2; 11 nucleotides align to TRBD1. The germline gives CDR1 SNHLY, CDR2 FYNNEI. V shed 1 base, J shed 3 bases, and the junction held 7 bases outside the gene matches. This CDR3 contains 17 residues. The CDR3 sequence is CASSEGTGGAIYYGYTF. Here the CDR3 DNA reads TGTGCCAGCAGTGAAGGGACAGGGGGCGCGATATACTATGGCTACACCTTC.

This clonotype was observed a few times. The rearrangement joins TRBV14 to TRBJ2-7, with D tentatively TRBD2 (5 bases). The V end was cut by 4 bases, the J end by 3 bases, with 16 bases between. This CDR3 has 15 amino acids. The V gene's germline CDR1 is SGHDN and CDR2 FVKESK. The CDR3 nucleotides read TGTGCCAGCAGCCTAGCCGGCAGAGGGATCTACGAGCAGTACTTC. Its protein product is CASSLAGRGIYEQYF.

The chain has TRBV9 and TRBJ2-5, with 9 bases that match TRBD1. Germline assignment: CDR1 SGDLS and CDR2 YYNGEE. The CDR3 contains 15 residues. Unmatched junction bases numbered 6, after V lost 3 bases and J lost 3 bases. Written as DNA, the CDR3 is TGTGCCAGCAGCGAACGCGGGACAGGGAAAGAGACCCAGTACTTC. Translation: CASSERGTGKETQYF.